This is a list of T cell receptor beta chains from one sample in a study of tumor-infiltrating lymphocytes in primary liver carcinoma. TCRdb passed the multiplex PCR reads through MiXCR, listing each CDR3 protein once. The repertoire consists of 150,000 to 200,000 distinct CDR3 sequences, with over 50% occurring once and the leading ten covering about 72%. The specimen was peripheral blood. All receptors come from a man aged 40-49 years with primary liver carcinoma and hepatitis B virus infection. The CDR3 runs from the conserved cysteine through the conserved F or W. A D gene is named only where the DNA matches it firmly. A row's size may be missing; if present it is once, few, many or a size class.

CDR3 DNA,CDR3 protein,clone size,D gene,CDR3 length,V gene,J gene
TGCGCCAGCAGCCAAGATCAGGGGCAGGGGGCACGTCAGCCCCAGCATTTT,CASSQDQGQGARQPQHF,-,TRBD1,17,TRBV4-1,TRBJ1-5
TGCAGCGGAACAGGGGGCTGGGAGACCCAGTACTTC,CSGTGGWETQYF,many,TRBD1,12,TRBV29-1,TRBJ2-5
TGTGCCTGGGGGACTAGCGGCGCAGATACGCAGTATTTT,CAWGTSGADTQYF,few,TRBD2,13,TRBV30,TRBJ2-3
TGTGCCAGCTCACCAAGACGGACAATTCAGCCCCAGCATTTT,CASSPRRTIQPQHF,once,-,14,TRBV18,TRBJ1-5
TGTGCCACCAGTGGTAGCGGATGGGATGCAGATACGCAGTATTTT,CATSGSGWDADTQYF,few,-,15,TRBV19,TRBJ2-3
TGTGCCAGCAGTGGGTACACGGGGACCGGGGAGCTGTTTTTT,CASSGYTGTGELFF,-,-,14,TRBV6-1,TRBJ2-2
TGTGCCAGCAGCTTGTTACTAGCCCCACCAGAGCAGTACTTC,CASSLLLAPPEQYF,-,-,14,TRBV5-4,TRBJ2-7
TGTGCCAGTAGTTTCATAGCGGGAGCTTACAATGAGCAGTTCTTC,CASSFIAGAYNEQFF,-,TRBD2,15,TRBV12-3/TRBV12-4,TRBJ2-1
TGTGCCAGGAGTGAGCGACTATGCGCCACCGGGGAGCTGTTTTTT,CARSERLCATGELFF,-,-,15,TRBV6-5,TRBJ2-2
TGTGCCAGCGACCGGGACAAAAACAATGAGCAGTTCTTC,CASDRDKNNEQFF,many,-,13,TRBV5-4,TRBJ2-1
TGTGCCAGCAGTTCTGCGGGCTACACCTTC,CASSSAGYTF,-,-,10,TRBV28,TRBJ1-2
TGTGCCTGGAGCACACGAGAGACCCAGTACTTC,CAWSTRETQYF,-,-,11,TRBV30,TRBJ2-5
TGTGCCAGCAGTTTAGTGGGCCCCGGGGAGACCCAGTACTTC,CASSLVGPGETQYF,-,-,14,TRBV12-3/TRBV12-4,TRBJ2-5
TGTGCCAGCAGCAAGCTAGTGGGTAGCTGCGAGCAGTACTTC,CASSKLVGSCEQYF,-,-,14,TRBV11-2,TRBJ2-7
TGTGCCAGCAGTGGGGGGCACGGGGCCAACATCCTGACTTTC,CASSGGHGANILTF,-,-,14,TRBV6-1,TRBJ2-6
TGCTCCAGCAGCCAAGACTTCCGGCGGACAGTACCGGAGCAGTACTTC,CSSSQDFRRTVPEQYF,-,-,16,TRBV4-1,TRBJ2-7
TGTGCCAGCAGTCTAACTCCTGGATCTGGAAACACCATATATTTT,CASSLTPGSGNTIYF,-,-,15,TRBV6-5,TRBJ1-3
TGTGCCAGCAAAAAACAACCTAGCAGTCGTTCCTACGAGCAGTACTTC,CASKKQPSSRSYEQYF,once,-,16,TRBV6-5,TRBJ2-7
TGTGCCAGCAGTTCACCAGGAAAGGGGCTCGGCTCACCCCTCCACTTT,CASSSPGKGLGSPLHF,-,-,16,TRBV6-5,TRBJ1-6
TGTGCCAGCAGCACGACCGGGGGGCGCGCCGGAAACTATGGCTACACCTTC,CASSTTGGRAGNYGYTF,many,-,17,TRBV11-2,TRBJ1-2
TGTGCCAGCAGCTTGCCCGGAGATACGCAGCATTTT,CASSLPGDTQHF,-,-,12,TRBV5-4,TRBJ1-5
TGTGCCAGCAGCGTATGGATTGGATCCTACGAGCAGTACTTC,CASSVWIGSYEQYF,-,-,14,TRBV5-5,TRBJ2-7
TGTGCCACCAGGACAGGGACCCAAGAGACCCAGTACTTC,CATRTGTQETQYF,few,TRBD1,13,TRBV10-3,TRBJ2-5
TGTGCCAGCAGCTTAGGAATAGCAGGAGAGGATACGCAGTATTTT,CASSLGIAGEDTQYF,-,-,15,TRBV11-2,TRBJ2-3
TGTGCCAGCAGCCGCATGGCGGGAGGCTACAATGAGCAGTTCTTC,CASSRMAGGYNEQFF,once,TRBD2,15,TRBV14,TRBJ2-1
TGTGCCAGCAACATTGGACAGCAAACCTCAACAGATACGCAGTATTTT,CASNIGQQTSTDTQYF,-,-,16,TRBV11-2,TRBJ2-3
TGTGCCAGTAGATTAGCGGGAGGGCATTACAATGAGCAGTCCTTC,CASRLAGGHYNEQSF,-,TRBD2,15,TRBV11-2,TRBJ2-1
TGCAGCGTTGAAGATTACAGGGCGACGGGAGCTTTCTTT,CSVEDYRATGAFF,few,-,13,TRBV29-1,TRBJ1-1
TGTGCCAGCAGTACGGCCTACGAGCAGTACTTC,CASSTAYEQYF,many,-,11,TRBV12-3/TRBV12-4,TRBJ2-7
TGTGCCAGCAGCTTAGACCTGGGGTCCGGCACCATATATTTT,CASSLDLGSGTIYF,many,-,14,TRBV11-2,TRBJ1-3
TGTGCCAGCCACGATAGCGGGAGCTCCTACGAGCAGTACTTC,CASHDSGSSYEQYF,-,TRBD2,14,TRBV28,TRBJ2-7
TGCGCCAACAGCCAAGGTTCGACGGCGGAGGTCTCTGGAAACACCATATATTTT,CANSQGSTAEVSGNTIYF,few,-,18,TRBV4-1,TRBJ1-3
TGTGCCAGCAACCCGATGGTACTGTCAAGCTCCTACGAGCAGTACTTC,CASNPMVLSSSYEQYF,-,-,16,TRBV11-2,TRBJ2-7
TGTGCCAGCAGTCCAACCGCAGGTCAAGAGACCCAGTACTTC,CASSPTAGQETQYF,-,-,14,TRBV28,TRBJ2-5
TGTGCCAGCAGCTTGGGGGGGCAGGAGCAGTTCTTC,CASSLGGQEQFF,few,-,12,TRBV5-6,TRBJ2-1
TGTGCCAGTAAGGATAGCGGGATGTCCTACAATGAGCAGTTCTTC,CASKDSGMSYNEQFF,-,TRBD2,15,TRBV19,TRBJ2-1
TGTGCCAGCGGGGGACAGAGAGATCAGCCCCAGCATTTT,CASGGQRDQPQHF,few,TRBD1,13,TRBV6-1,TRBJ1-5
TGCAGTGCTCCCCTCCCCGGGAACTACGAGCAGTACTTC,CSAPLPGNYEQYF,-,-,13,TRBV20-1,TRBJ2-7
TGTGCCAGCAGTCTCTCGGGCAACCATGACTACACCTTC,CASSLSGNHDYTF,-,-,13,TRBV11-1,TRBJ1-2
TGTGCCAGCAGTTCCGCCAGGGGCCCCCTGAACACTGAAGCTTTCTTT,CASSSARGPLNTEAFF,-,-,16,TRBV6-5,TRBJ1-1